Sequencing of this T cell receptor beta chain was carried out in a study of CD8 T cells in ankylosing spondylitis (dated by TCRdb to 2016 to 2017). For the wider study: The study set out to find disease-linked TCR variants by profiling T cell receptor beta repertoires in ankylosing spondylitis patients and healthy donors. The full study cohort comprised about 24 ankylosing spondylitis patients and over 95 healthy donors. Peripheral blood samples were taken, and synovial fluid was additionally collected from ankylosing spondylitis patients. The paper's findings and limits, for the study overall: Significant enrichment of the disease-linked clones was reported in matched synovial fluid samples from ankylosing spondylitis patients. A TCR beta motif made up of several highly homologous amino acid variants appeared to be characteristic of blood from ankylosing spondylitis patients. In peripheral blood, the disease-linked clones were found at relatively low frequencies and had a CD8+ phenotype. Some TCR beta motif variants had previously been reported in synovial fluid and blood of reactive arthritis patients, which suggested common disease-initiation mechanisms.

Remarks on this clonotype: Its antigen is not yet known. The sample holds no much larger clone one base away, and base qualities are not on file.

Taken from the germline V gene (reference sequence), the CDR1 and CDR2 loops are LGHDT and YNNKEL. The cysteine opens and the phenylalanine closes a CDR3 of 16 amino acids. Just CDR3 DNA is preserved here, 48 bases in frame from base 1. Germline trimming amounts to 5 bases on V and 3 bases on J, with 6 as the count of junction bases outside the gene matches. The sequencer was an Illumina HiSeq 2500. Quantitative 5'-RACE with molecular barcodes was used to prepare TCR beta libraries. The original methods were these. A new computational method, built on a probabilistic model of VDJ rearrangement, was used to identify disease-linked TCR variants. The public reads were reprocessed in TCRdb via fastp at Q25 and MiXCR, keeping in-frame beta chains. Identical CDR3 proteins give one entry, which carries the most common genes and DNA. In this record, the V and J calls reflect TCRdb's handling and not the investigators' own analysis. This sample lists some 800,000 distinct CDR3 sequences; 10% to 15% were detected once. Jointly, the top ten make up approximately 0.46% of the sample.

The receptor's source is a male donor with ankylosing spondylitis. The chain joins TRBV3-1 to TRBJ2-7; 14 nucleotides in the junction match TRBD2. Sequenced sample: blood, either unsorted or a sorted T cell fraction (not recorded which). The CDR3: CASSEGLAGGGYEQYF. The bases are TGTGCCAGCAGCGAAGGACTAGCGGGAGGAGGCTACGAGCAGTACTTC.